What follows are 16 T cell receptor beta chains derived from one specimen sequenced in a study of blood T cell repertoires in COVID-19. The table came from immunoSEQ multiplex PCR; TCRdb's copy has only in-frame clones and leaves some out. The sample consists of some 75,000 clones, approximately 90% of them appearing once. Sequencing was carried out using peripheral blood. The receptors were gathered from a man between 60 and 70 years old with acute or convalescent COVID-19.

The chain couples TRBV25-1 to TRBJ1-1; maybe TRBD1 (5 bases). CDR3 length equals 13 residues. The germline V and J ends were trimmed by 7 bases and 1 base, with 10 bases remaining between them. From germline, CDR1 is MGHDK and CDR2 SYGVNS. The CDR3 DNA reads as TGTGCCAGCATTGGACAAACGAACACTGAAGCTTTCTTT. It specifies CASIGQTNTEAFF.

This clone has just a few counts. The chain uses TRBV5-1 and TRBJ1-1; TRBD1 matches 9 bases. The junction had 3 bases not matched to a gene; V was cut back by 4 bases and J by 5 bases. Germline loops: CDR1 SGHRS, CDR2 YFSETQ. This CDR3 contains 13 residues. The CDR3 region has the DNA TGCGCCAGCAGCACGACAGGGGGAACTGAAGCTTTCTTT. It translates to CASSTTGGTEAFF.

The chain has TRBV6-4 and TRBJ2-3; 10 bases align to TRBD2. V was pared by 3 bases and J by 4 bases, with 7 bases of the junction left unmatched. This CDR3 spans 16 amino acids. The germline CDR1 and CDR2 sequences are MRHNA and SNTAGT. CDR3 residues: CASSEQPSGSADTQYF. CDR3 bases: TGTGCCAGCAGTGAACAGCCTAGCGGGAGCGCAGATACGCAGTATTTT.

This chain links TRBV19 with TRBJ2-5; D is unresolved. The CDR3 length is 14 residues. Germline loops: CDR1 LNHDA, CDR2 SQIVND (reference sequence). Trimming cost V 1 base and J 1 base, with 7 bases left between them. CDR3 DNA: TGTGCCAGTAGTATAGTTCATAGCCAAGAGACCCAGTACTTC. It yields the protein CASSIVHSQETQYF.

The chain couples TRBV5-6 to TRBJ2-7; 15 positions match TRBD2. With V trimmed by 3 bases and J by 7 bases, 2 bases remained unmatched. Germline assignment: CDR1 SGHDT and CDR2 YYEEEE. The CDR3 is 14 amino acids. The CDR3 spells CASSWGLAGGEQYF. For the CDR3, the DNA is TGTGCCAGCAGCTGGGGACTAGCGGGAGGTGAGCAGTACTTC. The whole variable domain, remainder taken from reference TRBV5-6 and TRBJ2-7, is DAGVTQSPTHLIKTRGQQVTLRCSPKSGHDTVSWYQQALGQGPQFIFQYYEEEERQRGNFPDRFSGHQFPNYSSELNVNALLLGDSALYLCASSWGLAGGEQYFGPGTRLTVT.

The chain is built from TRBV7-2 and TRBJ2-1, with D perhaps TRBD1 (5 bases). Germline CDR1 reads SGHTA; CDR2 reads FQGNSA. Trimming shortened V by 3 bases and J by 2 bases, and 11 bases separated the two germline ends. This CDR3 spans 15 amino acids. In DNA form, the CDR3 reads TGTGCCAGCAGCTTTGACAGCCCAGCCTACAATGAGCAGTTCTTC. Its translation: CASSFDSPAYNEQFF.

Details on this clone: A junction end diverges from the germline sequence, so it may reflect a read error. This chain connects TRBV6-1 to TRBJ1-1, with TRBD1 matching 7 bases. From germline, CDR1 is MNHNS and CDR2 SASEGT. The CDR3 spans 14 residues. The CDR3 DNA reads TGTGCCAGCAGGGAAGACAGGGTCACCACTGAAGCTTTCTTT. Residues: CASREDRVTTEAFF.

The CDR3, as DNA: TGCGCCAGCAGGCCGGGACATAACTACAATGAGCAGTTCTTC. As protein: CASRPGHNYNEQFF. V is TRBV5-1 and J is TRBJ2-1, with D possibly matching TRBD1 (6 bases). CDR1 is SGHRS and CDR2 is YFSETQ in the germline V gene. V lost 5 bases and J lost 3, with 12 bases in between. This CDR3 has 14 residues.

V gene TRBV18 combines with J gene TRBJ2-7; D may be TRBD2 (6 bases). The CDR3 consists of 14 residues. Deletions cut 3 bases from V and 2 bases from J, with 11 bases between. CDR1 and CDR2 from the germline V gene are KGHSH and LQKENI. In DNA form, the CDR3 reads TGTGCCAGCTCACCTCCGGGAGAGGCCTACGAGCAGTACTTC. This sequence encodes CASSPPGEAYEQYF.

The V and J genes are TRBV19 and TRBJ2-1; the match to TRBD2 covers 12 bases. Losses at the gene ends were 2 bases for V and 9 bases for J; bases not matched to a gene: 8. This CDR3 contains 16 residues. The germline V gene encodes CDR1 LNHDA and CDR2 SQIVND (reference sequence). Written as DNA, the CDR3 is TGTGCCAGTAGTATAATAGGACTAGCGGGAAGTAGTGAGCAGTTCTTC. This gives the protein CASSIIGLAGSSEQFF. The whole variable domain, filled in from reference TRBV19 and TRBJ2-1, reads DGGITQSPKYLFRKEGQNVTLSCEQNLNHDAMYWYRQDPGQGLRLIYYSQIVNDFQKGDIAEGYSVSREKKESFPLTVTSAQKNPTAFYLCASSIIGLAGSSEQFFGPGTRLTVL.

The J gene is TRBJ1-1, the V gene TRBV11-1; a possible D gene is TRBD1 (5 bases). CDR3 length equals 14 residues. In germline, CDR1 is SGHAT, CDR2 FQDESV (reference sequence). The V end was cut by 5 bases, the J end by 6 bases, with 16 bases between. The CDR3 protein is CASSRTFGGSEAFF. CDR3 coding DNA: TGTGCCAGCAGCCGCACCTTCGGGGGGTCTGAAGCTTTCTTT.

The J gene is TRBJ1-1, the V gene TRBV27; a weak D match, TRBD1 (5 bases). The germline V gene encodes CDR1 MNHEY and CDR2 SMNVEV (reference sequence). V dropped 5 bases and J dropped 4 bases, with 14 bases sitting between them. This CDR3 is built from 14 residues. The DNA for the CDR3 is TGTGCCAGCAGTCTCCGAAGGGGCTCCACTGAAGCTTTCTTT. Its translation is CASSLRRGSTEAFF.

This CDR3 reads CASSQSGGNTEAFF. The CDR3 coding sequence is TGTGCCAGCAGCCAGAGTGGAGGGAACACTGAAGCTTTCTTT. V gene TRBV3-1 (or the pseudogene TRBV3-2) combines with J gene TRBJ1-1; D unclear. This CDR3 spans 14 amino acids. Germline V CDR1 and CDR2: LGHDT, YNNKEL (reference sequence). V was trimmed by 3 bases and J by 1 base, leaving 9 bases between them.

The genes are TRBV9 and TRBJ2-3; 8 nucleotides match TRBD2. The CDR3 runs to 14 residues. Trimming took 4 bases from V and 8 from J; bases not matched to a gene: 9. CDR1 and CDR2 from the germline V gene are SGDLS and YYNGEE. In DNA form, the CDR3 reads TGTGCCAGCAGCCCTACGGGGGGGCCGGGTACGCAGTATTTT. Translated: CASSPTGGPGTQYF.

This clone was observed a few times. The chain joins TRBV24-1 to TRBJ2-3; TRBD2 aligns across 9 bases. Germline V gene lookup returns CDR1 KGHDR and CDR2 SFDVKD. This CDR3 spans 17 amino acids. The ends lost 3 bases at V and 2 bases at J; junction bases unmatched: 8. CDR3 residues: CATSDLISGGDTDTQYF. The CDR3 bases are TGTGCCACCAGTGATCTGATTAGCGGGGGTGACACAGATACGCAGTATTTT.

The sample holds one count of this clone. The chain uses TRBV9 and TRBJ2-1; no definite D call. This CDR3 spans 12 amino acids. The V end was cut by 0 bases, the J end by 15 bases, with 13 bases between. The germline CDR1 and CDR2 sequences are SGDLS and YYNGEE. The CDR3 sequence: CASSVDLNQRFF. CDR3 nucleotides: TGTGCCAGCAGCGTAGACCTCAATCAGCGGTTCTTC.